Below, one TCR beta chain is given with its context. This clonotype turned up a few times. Its antigen is still unknown. No base-level quality is on record; no much larger clone is a single base apart. Instrument on record: Illumina NovaSeq 6000. TCRalpha and TCRbeta cDNA libraries were built by 5'RACE with constant-segment primers, adding sample barcodes and unique molecular identifiers. Trizol reagent was used to extract RNA from every sample. Library amplification was performed in two PCR steps, and a second sample barcode and Illumina TruSeq adapters were introduced in the second step. Libraries were sequenced on an Illumina NovaSeq with 2 x 150 bp paired-end reads. The paper's data handling went like this. Demultiplexing of reads and collapsing into UMI-guided consensus sequences were performed with migec v1.2.7. Using mixcr v2.1.11, UMI consensuses were aligned to TRA and TRB V and J templates and then assembled into clonotypes. Clonotypes were classified as expanded or contracted when called significant by both edgeR and NoisET, with noise models trained on biological replicates. edgeR calls used a false discovery rate-adjusted p below 0.01 and a log2 fold-change threshold of 1. As an exploratory analysis of dynamics, max-normalized trajectories of the 1000 most abundant clonotypes were examined by PCA with hierarchical clustering. Separately sequenced CD4+ and CD8+ repertoires were used to assign the CD4 or CD8 phenotype of responding clones. In TCRdb, the public reads were trimmed at Q25 with fastp and aligned with MiXCR, with productive beta chains retained. Under each unique CDR3 protein, matching rows form one entry showing the most common genes and DNA. TCRdb, not the authors, supplied the V and J calls. A total of about 200,000 distinct CDR3 sequences appear in this sample, around 9.1% of them only once. Jointly, the top ten make up 3.5% to 4% of the sample.

PBMCs were isolated by Ficoll-Paque density gradient centrifugation. Trimming removed 1 base from V and 9 bases from J, leaving 13 bases between the germline ends. Based on the germline V gene (reference sequence), the CDR1 and CDR2 sequences are SEHNR and FQNEAQ. Inclusive of the bounding cysteine and phenylalanine, the CDR3 is 15 residues long. Of the read, only the CDR3 DNA is kept; its 45 bases are in frame from base 1. The data are from a study of T-cell memory formation after mild COVID-19 (dated by TCRdb to the early 2020s). As for the study more broadly: TCR sequence clusters from the two donors were found to be largely donor specific. Two young, previously healthy adult volunteers, one female and one male, were included in the cohort. T-cell clones expanding and contracting after mild COVID-19 in two donors were tracked by longitudinal TCRalpha and TCRbeta repertoire sequencing.

Beyond this particular receptor, the publication reports: The study covered only a couple of mild cases, and larger cohorts including severe cases with pre-infection samples were considered necessary. SARS-CoV-2 specificity of the second-wave clones peaking on day 37 was not confirmed. Contracting CD4+ clones were located mainly in the CM and EM memory subsets, whereas CD8+ clones were found to be enriched in EMRA. Some responding clones were detected in pre-infection memory, suggesting pre-existing cross-reactive memory T cells joined the SARS-CoV-2 response. Clones contracting from day 15 to 85 had balanced CD4/CD8 phenotypes, while a second wave expanding from day 15 to 37 was biased towards CD4+.

The clonotype comes from a man younger than 35 who had mild COVID-19 (a few samples of this study predate the infection). The sample titles of this study are shuffled in the database, so cell type and time point are left out; the donor was told from shared clones. Material for sequencing was PBMCs or a T cell subset sorted from them (not recorded which). The sequence is built from TRBV7-9 and TRBJ1-6; matching of 6 bases hints at TRBD1 as the D gene. The CDR3 loop reads CASSLGLRGVSPLHF. DNA sequence: TGTGCCAGCAGCTTAGGACTGAGGGGGGTTTCACCCCTCCACTTT. The reference TRBV7-9 and TRBJ1-6 proteins fill in what lies around the CDR3, so the full variable domain reads DTGVSQNPRHKITKRGQNVTFRCDPISEHNRLYWYRQTLGQGPEFLTYFQNEAQLEKSRLLSDRFSAERPKGSFSTLEIQRTEQGDSAMYLCASSLGLRGVSPLHFGNGTRLTVT.